The entry that follows covers one TCR beta chain sequence. Germline V CDR1 and CDR2: ENHRY, SYGVKD. Trimming stripped 2 bases from V and 0 bases from J, with 12 bases between. This CDR3 spans 16 amino acids. Assay used: immunoSEQ multiplex PCR; TCRdb lists only in-frame clones, some missing. The table has fewer than 90,000 clones, 94% seen once. This specimen comes from a study of technical replicates of blood from several donors. The chain recombines TRBV10-3 with TRBJ2-3; a weak D match, TRBD1 (6 bases). The TCR comes from a human donor in good health. Sequences were obtained from T cells isolated from PBMCs. CDR3 region: CAISEMVQGSTDTQYF. Here the CDR3 DNA reads TGTGCCATCAGTGAGATGGTACAGGGTAGCACAGATACGCAGTATTTT.